These T cell receptor beta chains were read from a single sample in a study of T cells in Graves' hyperthyroidism and ophthalmopathy. TCRdb redid the calling of the multiplex PCR reads with MiXCR, one entry per CDR3 protein. The sample lists about 260,000 distinct CDR3 sequences; less than 30% were seen once. Sequencing input: blood. The receptors derive from a man in his forties with Graves' hyperthyroidism that later progressed to Graves' ophthalmopathy. Each CDR3 is given with its conserved first and last residue. Fields, in order: J gene, V gene, clone size, D gene, CDR3 protein, CDR3 DNA. The D gene is left open where the match is weak. Clone size is not always given. Where it is, it says once, few, many or a class for expanded clones.

j_gene: TRBJ2-2; v_gene: TRBV5-1; abundance: .; d_gene: .; CDR3aa: CASSFRESNTGELFF; CDR3nt: TGCGCCAGCAGCTTTAGAGAATCTAACACCGGGGAGCTGTTTTTT
j_gene: TRBJ2-5; v_gene: TRBV5-1; abundance: many; d_gene: TRBD1; CDR3aa: CASSWDLGTARETQYF; CDR3nt: TGCGCCAGCAGCTGGGACCTCGGGACAGCTAGAGAGACCCAGTACTTC
j_gene: TRBJ1-2; v_gene: TRBV12-3/TRBV12-4; abundance: many; d_gene: .; CDR3aa: CASRQGGDYYGYTF; CDR3nt: TGTGCCAGCAGACAGGGAGGGGACTACTATGGCTACACCTTC
j_gene: TRBJ2-7; v_gene: TRBV6-5; abundance: .; d_gene: .; CDR3aa: CASSYSRREQYF; CDR3nt: TGTGCCAGCAGTTACTCCCGACGCGAGCAGTACTTC
j_gene: TRBJ2-4; v_gene: TRBV7-2; abundance: .; d_gene: .; CDR3aa: CASSWDGKNIQYF; CDR3nt: TGTGCCAGCAGCTGGGACGGAAAAAACATTCAGTACTTC
j_gene: TRBJ2-2; v_gene: TRBV18; abundance: many; d_gene: TRBD2; CDR3aa: CASSLDLADTGELFF; CDR3nt: TGTGCCAGCTCATTGGACCTAGCGGACACCGGGGAGCTGTTTTTT
j_gene: TRBJ2-5; v_gene: TRBV6-5; abundance: .; d_gene: .; CDR3aa: CASKTGQETQYF; CDR3nt: TGTGCCAGCAAAACAGGCCAAGAGACCCAGTACTTC
j_gene: TRBJ2-7; v_gene: TRBV20-1; abundance: many; d_gene: .; CDR3aa: CSAPPGPLTEQYF; CDR3nt: TGCAGTGCTCCCCCGGGCCCGCTGACCGAGCAGTACTTC
j_gene: TRBJ2-7; v_gene: TRBV30; abundance: many; d_gene: TRBD2; CDR3aa: CAIRAGRGYEQYF; CDR3nt: TGTGCCATTCGAGCGGGACGGGGCTACGAGCAGTACTTC
j_gene: TRBJ1-1; v_gene: TRBV12-3/TRBV12-4; abundance: once; d_gene: .; CDR3aa: CASLIKAAALEEAFF; CDR3nt: TGTGCCAGCCTAATAAAGGCAGCTGCACTTGAAGAAGCTTTCTTT
j_gene: TRBJ2-7; v_gene: TRBV14; abundance: many; d_gene: .; CDR3aa: CASSQDFEGEQYF; CDR3nt: TGTGCCAGCAGCCAAGATTTCGAGGGCGAGCAGTACTTC
j_gene: TRBJ1-5; v_gene: TRBV28; abundance: many; d_gene: .; CDR3aa: CASSFPWGIRSQHF; CDR3nt: TGTGCCAGCAGTTTCCCCTGGGGGATTAGGTCCCAGCATTTT
j_gene: TRBJ1-1; v_gene: TRBV12-3/TRBV12-4; abundance: many; d_gene: .; CDR3aa: CASSRIRTEAFF; CDR3nt: TGTGCCAGCAGTAGAATCCGAACTGAAGCTTTCTTT
j_gene: TRBJ2-7; v_gene: TRBV19; abundance: many; d_gene: TRBD1; CDR3aa: CASSIGGTGRVYEQYF; CDR3nt: TGTGCCAGTAGTATCGGCGGGACAGGGAGGGTGTACGAGCAGTACTTC
j_gene: TRBJ2-7; v_gene: TRBV14; abundance: many; d_gene: TRBD2; CDR3aa: CASSQGGLAVTYEQYF; CDR3nt: TGTGCCAGCAGCCAAGGAGGACTAGCAGTAACCTACGAGCAGTACTTC
j_gene: TRBJ2-7; v_gene: TRBV19; abundance: many; d_gene: TRBD2; CDR3aa: CASRGGNGYEQYF; CDR3nt: TGTGCCAGTAGGGGAGGGAATGGATACGAGCAGTACTTC
j_gene: TRBJ1-1; v_gene: TRBV5-1; abundance: many; d_gene: .; CDR3aa: CASSLVGGAEAFF; CDR3nt: TGCGCCAGCAGCTTGGTGGGAGGCGCTGAAGCTTTCTTT
j_gene: TRBJ1-1; v_gene: TRBV30; abundance: many; d_gene: .; CDR3aa: CAWQPRSTEAFF; CDR3nt: TGTGCCTGGCAACCAAGATCCACTGAAGCTTTCTTT
j_gene: TRBJ1-5; v_gene: TRBV3-1; abundance: many; d_gene: .; CDR3aa: CASSQGPLSNQPQHF; CDR3nt: TGTGCCAGCAGCCAAGGTCCCCTTAGCAATCAGCCCCAGCATTTT
j_gene: TRBJ1-5; v_gene: TRBV20-1; abundance: many; d_gene: TRBD1; CDR3aa: CSAIGQGNQPQHF; CDR3nt: TGCAGTGCTATCGGACAGGGTAATCAGCCCCAGCATTTT
j_gene: TRBJ1-1; v_gene: TRBV28; abundance: many; d_gene: .; CDR3aa: CASSFRVPTEAFF; CDR3nt: TGTGCCAGCAGTTTTCGGGTCCCCACTGAAGCTTTCTTT
j_gene: TRBJ2-2; v_gene: TRBV5-1; abundance: many; d_gene: .; CDR3aa: CASSATKITGELFF; CDR3nt: TGCGCCAGCAGCGCCACAAAGATCACCGGGGAGCTGTTTTTT
j_gene: TRBJ2-7; v_gene: TRBV7-2; abundance: many; d_gene: .; CDR3aa: CASGDDSQSSYEQYF; CDR3nt: TGTGCCAGCGGCGACGACAGTCAGAGCTCCTACGAGCAGTACTTC
j_gene: TRBJ2-5; v_gene: TRBV12-3/TRBV12-4; abundance: .; d_gene: TRBD1; CDR3aa: CASSYKTGPETQYF; CDR3nt: TGTGCCAGCAGTTACAAGACAGGGCCAGAGACCCAGTACTTC
j_gene: TRBJ2-5; v_gene: TRBV11-1; abundance: many; d_gene: .; CDR3aa: CASSSRGGQETQYF; CDR3nt: TGTGCCAGCAGCAGCAGGGGAGGGCAAGAGACCCAGTACTTC
j_gene: TRBJ1-2; v_gene: TRBV27; abundance: many; d_gene: TRBD1; CDR3aa: CASRWQGGLNYGYTF; CDR3nt: TGTGCCAGCAGGTGGCAGGGGGGCCTTAACTATGGCTACACCTTC
j_gene: TRBJ1-2; v_gene: TRBV7-2; abundance: .; d_gene: .; CDR3aa: CASSLARGGYYGYTF; CDR3nt: TGTGCCAGCAGCTTAGCGCGTGGGGGGTACTATGGCTACACCTTC
j_gene: TRBJ1-2; v_gene: TRBV6-5; abundance: many; d_gene: .; CDR3aa: CASSSPGRKGWSGYTF; CDR3nt: TGTGCCAGCAGTTCACCCGGTCGTAAGGGCTGGAGCGGCTACACCTTC